This T cell receptor (beta chain) was recovered during a study of cytotoxic CD8 clonotypes in ibrutinib-treated CLL. J lost 8 bases, V lost 6 bases, and 15 bases had no gene match. Germline CDR1 is MNHEY and CDR2 is SMNVEV (reference sequence). The CDR3 runs to 16 residues. The method was immunoSEQ multiplex PCR; TCRdb's version includes in-frame clones alone and lacks a portion of them. The top ten hold about 10% of the sample, which has more than 110,000 clones, approximately 89% seen once. The specimen comprised PBMCs, sampled after 12 months of ibrutinib treatment. This receptor was identified in a human donor with chronic lymphocytic leukemia. V usage is TRBV27 and J usage is TRBJ1-2, with 10 bases fitting TRBD1. CDR3 sequence (DNA): TGTGCCAGCAGCTTTCGCGGGGACAGGGGTTGGGGCGGCTACACCTTC. Its protein is CASSFRGDRGWGGYTF.